The clone carrying this T cell receptor (beta chain) appeared a few times. Trimming shortened V by 1 base and J by 10 bases, and 14 bases separated the two germline ends. The CDR3 runs to 14 residues. The germline gives CDR1 SGHVS, CDR2 FQNEAQ. Molecular barcoding with unique molecular identifiers was used for the TCRbeta library. TCRdb re-derived calls from the PCR reads in MiXCR, one entry per CDR3 protein. This table has 200,000 to 250,000 distinct CDR3 sequences, roughly 10% appearing once. The data are from a study of T-cell reconstitution after alpha-beta-depleted transplantation in children. J is TRBJ2-4 and V is TRBV7-8; maybe TRBD1 (6 bases). The sample in question was PBMCs from the stem cell graft donor, obtained from the stem cell graft. The clonotype originates from a human donor who donated a stem cell graft to a child with acute lymphoblastic leukemia. Here the CDR3 reads CASSLEDRQFIQYF. CDR3 bases: TGTGCCAGCAGCTTAGAGGACAGACAGTTTATTCAGTACTTC.